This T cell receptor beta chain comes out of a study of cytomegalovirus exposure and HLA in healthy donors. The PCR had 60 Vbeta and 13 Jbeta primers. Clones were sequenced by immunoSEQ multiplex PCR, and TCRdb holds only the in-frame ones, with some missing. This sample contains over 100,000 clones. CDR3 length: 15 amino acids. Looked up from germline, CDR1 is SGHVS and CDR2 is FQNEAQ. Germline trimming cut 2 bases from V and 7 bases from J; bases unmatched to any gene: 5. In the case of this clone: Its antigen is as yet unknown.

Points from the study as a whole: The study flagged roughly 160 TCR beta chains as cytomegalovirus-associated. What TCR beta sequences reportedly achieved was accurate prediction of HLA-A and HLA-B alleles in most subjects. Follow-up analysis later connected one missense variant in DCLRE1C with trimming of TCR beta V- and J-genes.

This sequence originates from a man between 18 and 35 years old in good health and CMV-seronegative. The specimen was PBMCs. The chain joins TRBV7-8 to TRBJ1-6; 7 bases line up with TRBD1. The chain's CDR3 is CASSLWSGGNSPLHF. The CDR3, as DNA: TGTGCCAGCAGCTTATGGTCAGGGGGGAATTCACCCCTCCACTTT.